The T cell receptor beta chain described here comes from a study of blood T cell repertoires in COVID-19. The CDR3 totals 13 residues. Trimming removed 9 bases from V and 4 bases from J, with 14 bases in between. CDR1 KGHDR and CDR2 SFDVKD come from the germline V gene. Generated by immunoSEQ multiplex PCR, the TCRdb table keeps only in-frame clones and is missing some. Found here are more than 300,000 clones, around 87% of them singletons; the top ten hold nearly 6.5%. The chain carries TRBV24-1 and TRBJ1-1; tentative D call: TRBD1 (5 bases). The sequence derives from a woman between 50 and 59 years old with COVID-19, enrolled during active disease. Sequencing was carried out using peripheral blood. Here the CDR3 DNA reads TGTGCCACCGCCGCGCGGGGGGGCACTGAAGCTTTCTTT. Translation: CATAARGGTEAFF.